The sequence of this T cell receptor beta chain was determined in a study of blood T cell repertoires in COVID-19. Looking at the study overall: Sources were T cells, B-cell-depleted T cells, or PBMCs; the material itself was cDNA or gDNA.

Germline V gene sequence: CDR1 MGHRA, CDR2 YSYEKL. The CDR3 length is 18 residues. The ends lost 2 bases at V and 0 bases at J; junction bases unmatched: 12. TCRdb's copy holds only in-frame clones and misses some; the assay was immunoSEQ multiplex PCR. The sample consists of some 300,000 clones, approximately 90% of them appearing once. Participants were aged roughly 18 to 89 years, lived in roughly 25 US areas, and enrolled virtually. Symptom resolution, clearance, or two negative PCRs marked the recovered donors of Cohort 3. This TCR derives from a man aged 25 to 40 who had recovered from COVID-19. The chain is built from TRBV4-1 and TRBJ1-2; 7 bases line up with TRBD1. The sequenced sample consisted of PBMCs or T cells enriched from blood (not recorded which). The CDR3 here is CASSQSPTGARTNYGYTF. The CDR3 DNA follows: TGCGCCAGCAGCCAAAGCCCTACAGGGGCGAGGACTAACTATGGCTACACCTTC.